The rows below give T cell receptor beta chains drawn from one sample of a study of cytomegalovirus exposure and HLA in healthy donors. The protocol was immunoSEQ multiplex PCR, while the TCRdb copy is restricted to in-frame clones and leaves out a portion. The repertoire holds approximately 110,000 clones, 74% seen once, with roughly 4% in the top ten. The sequenced sample consisted of PBMCs. These receptors were taken from a woman aged 50 to 60 in good health and CMV-seropositive. Each CDR3 is given with its conserved first and last residue. D genes are given only for firm matches. Some rows mark clone size as missing; the rest say once, few, many or name a class of expanded clone.

d_gene: .; abundance: few; j_gene: TRBJ2-1; v_gene: TRBV2; CDR3aa: CASSDPQGRNEQFF; CDR3nt: TGTGCCAGCAGTGACCCGCAGGGTCGCAATGAGCAGTTCTTC
d_gene: .; abundance: .; j_gene: TRBJ2-6; v_gene: TRBV5-4; CDR3aa: CASSSDSASGANVLTF; CDR3nt: TGTGCCAGCAGCTCGGACTCCGCCTCTGGGGCCAACGTCCTGACTTTC
d_gene: .; abundance: .; j_gene: TRBJ2-7; v_gene: TRBV5-4; CDR3aa: CASSSGLTREREQYF; CDR3nt: TGTGCCAGCAGCTCGGGACTTACTCGGGAAAGGGAGCAGTACTTC
d_gene: .; abundance: .; j_gene: TRBJ1-2; v_gene: TRBV13; CDR3aa: CASSLAGTYRGYTF; CDR3nt: TGTGCCAGCAGCTTAGCAGGGACATACCGTGGCTACACCTTC
d_gene: TRBD1; abundance: .; j_gene: TRBJ1-5; v_gene: TRBV19; CDR3aa: CASSIGVTGGVISQPQHF; CDR3nt: TGTGCCAGTAGTATAGGCGTTACAGGGGGCGTAATAAGCCAGCCCCAGCATTTT
d_gene: TRBD2; abundance: few; j_gene: TRBJ2-5; v_gene: TRBV11-2; CDR3aa: CATSGLAGGETQYF; CDR3nt: TGTGCCACCTCGGGACTAGCGGGGGGTGAGACCCAGTACTTC
d_gene: TRBD1; abundance: .; j_gene: TRBJ1-5; v_gene: TRBV6-5; CDR3aa: CASRSGQGGSQPQHF; CDR3nt: TGTGCCAGCAGGTCGGGACAGGGGGGCTCTCAGCCCCAGCATTTT
d_gene: TRBD1; abundance: .; j_gene: TRBJ1-2; v_gene: TRBV9; CDR3aa: CASRPGGGYGYTF; CDR3nt: TGTGCCAGCAGGCCAGGGGGTGGCTATGGCTACACCTTC
d_gene: .; abundance: .; j_gene: TRBJ1-5; v_gene: TRBV13; CDR3aa: CASSSRLNQPQHF; CDR3nt: TGTGCCAGCAGCTCTAGACTTAATCAGCCCCAGCATTTT
d_gene: .; abundance: .; j_gene: TRBJ1-3; v_gene: TRBV7-9; CDR3aa: CASSPFEGSGDTIYF; CDR3nt: TGTGCCAGCAGCCCCTTTGAGGGCTCTGGAGACACCATATATTTT
d_gene: .; abundance: .; j_gene: TRBJ2-3; v_gene: TRBV7-2; CDR3aa: CASSLGTYSTDTQYF; CDR3nt: TGTGCCAGCAGCTTAGGGACTTATAGCACAGATACGCAGTATTTT
d_gene: .; abundance: .; j_gene: TRBJ1-2; v_gene: TRBV2; CDR3aa: CASTIDRISFSGYTF; CDR3nt: TGTGCCAGCACCATAGACAGGATCTCTTTCTCTGGCTACACCTTC
d_gene: TRBD1; abundance: few; j_gene: TRBJ1-5; v_gene: TRBV6-5; CDR3aa: CASRTGTGNNQPQHF; CDR3nt: TGTGCCAGCAGAACCGGGACAGGGAACAATCAGCCCCAGCATTTT
d_gene: TRBD1; abundance: .; j_gene: TRBJ1-6; v_gene: TRBV19; CDR3aa: CASSSRQGGVPLHF; CDR3nt: TGTGCCAGTAGTTCGCGACAGGGGGGGGTACCCCTCCACTTT
d_gene: .; abundance: .; j_gene: TRBJ1-4; v_gene: TRBV5-1; CDR3aa: CASTPGSSNEKLFF; CDR3nt: TGCGCCAGCACCCCAGGAAGTTCTAATGAAAAACTGTTTTTT
d_gene: .; abundance: .; j_gene: TRBJ1-2; v_gene: TRBV28; CDR3aa: CASSFMAWSGNYGYTF; CDR3nt: TGTGCCAGCAGTTTCATGGCATGGAGCGGAAACTATGGCTACACCTTC
d_gene: TRBD2; abundance: .; j_gene: TRBJ2-1; v_gene: TRBV19; CDR3aa: CASSAGVGLASNEQFF; CDR3nt: TGTGCCAGTAGTGCCGGGGTGGGACTAGCTTCGAATGAGCAGTTCTTC
d_gene: .; abundance: .; j_gene: TRBJ1-6; v_gene: TRBV28; CDR3aa: CASSSGETNSPLHF; CDR3nt: TGTGCCAGCAGCTCAGGGGAAACGAATTCACCCCTCCACTTT
d_gene: .; abundance: once; j_gene: TRBJ2-3; v_gene: TRBV30; CDR3aa: CAWIEGVADTQYF; CDR3nt: TGTGCCTGGATTGAGGGGGTCGCAGATACGCAGTATTTT
d_gene: .; abundance: few; j_gene: TRBJ1-5; v_gene: TRBV18; CDR3aa: CASSPAGISNQPQHF; CDR3nt: TGTGCCAGCTCACCGGCAGGGATTAGCAATCAGCCCCAGCATTTT
d_gene: .; abundance: .; j_gene: TRBJ2-1; v_gene: TRBV5-1; CDR3aa: CASSLNSNGFNEQFF; CDR3nt: TGCGCCAGCAGCTTGAACAGCAATGGATTTAATGAGCAGTTCTTC
d_gene: .; abundance: .; j_gene: TRBJ1-2; v_gene: TRBV2; CDR3aa: CASSGFQANYGYTF; CDR3nt: TGTGCCAGCAGTGGTTTTCAGGCGAACTATGGCTACACCTTC
d_gene: .; abundance: .; j_gene: TRBJ1-1; v_gene: TRBV9; CDR3aa: CASSVDPTGVNTEAFF; CDR3nt: TGTGCCAGCAGCGTAGACCCCACAGGTGTGAACACTGAAGCTTTCTTT
d_gene: TRBD1; abundance: few; j_gene: TRBJ1-4; v_gene: TRBV4-3; CDR3aa: CASSLFYGTEGEKLFF; CDR3nt: TGCGCCAGCAGCCTCTTCTACGGGACAGAGGGTGAAAAACTGTTTTTT
d_gene: TRBD1; abundance: .; j_gene: TRBJ1-2; v_gene: TRBV6-5; CDR3aa: CASRFLDRGEGYTF; CDR3nt: TGTGCCAGCAGGTTTTTGGACAGGGGAGAAGGCTACACCTTC